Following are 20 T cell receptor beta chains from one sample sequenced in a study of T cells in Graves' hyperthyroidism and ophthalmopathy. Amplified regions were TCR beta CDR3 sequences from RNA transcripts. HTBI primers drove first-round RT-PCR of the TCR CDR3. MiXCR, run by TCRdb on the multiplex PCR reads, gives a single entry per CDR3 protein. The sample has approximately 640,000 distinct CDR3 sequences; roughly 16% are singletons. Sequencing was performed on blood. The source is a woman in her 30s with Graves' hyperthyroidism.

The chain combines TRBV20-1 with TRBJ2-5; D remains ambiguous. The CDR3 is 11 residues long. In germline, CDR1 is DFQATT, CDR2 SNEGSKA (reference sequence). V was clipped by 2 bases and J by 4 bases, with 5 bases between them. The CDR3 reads CSARPRETQYF. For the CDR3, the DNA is TGCAGTGCTAGACCGCGAGAGACCCAGTACTTC.

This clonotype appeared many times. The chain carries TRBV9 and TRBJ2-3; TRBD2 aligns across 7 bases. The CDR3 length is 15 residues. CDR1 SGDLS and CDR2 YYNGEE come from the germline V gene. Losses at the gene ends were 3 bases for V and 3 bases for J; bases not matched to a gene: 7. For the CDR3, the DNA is TGTGCCAGCAGCGCTAGGGACTATCATACAGATACGCAGTATTTT. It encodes CASSARDYHTDTQYF.

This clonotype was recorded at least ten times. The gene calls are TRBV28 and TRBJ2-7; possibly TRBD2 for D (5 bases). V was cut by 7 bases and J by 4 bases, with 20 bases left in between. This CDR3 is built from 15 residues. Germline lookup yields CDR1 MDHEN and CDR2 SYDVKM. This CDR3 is CASTLSRRRHYEQYF. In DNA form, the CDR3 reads TGTGCCAGCACCCTCTCCCGGAGGCGTCATTACGAGCAGTACTTC.

The DNA for the CDR3 is TGTGCCAGCAGCGGCCTCCAACCTTACAATGAGCAGTTCTTC. Protein: CASSGLQPYNEQFF. V gene TRBV9 combines with J gene TRBJ2-1; D unclear. Germline lookup yields CDR1 SGDLS and CDR2 YYNGEE. The CDR3 totals 14 residues. The germline V and J ends were trimmed by 3 bases and 4 bases, with 11 bases remaining between them.

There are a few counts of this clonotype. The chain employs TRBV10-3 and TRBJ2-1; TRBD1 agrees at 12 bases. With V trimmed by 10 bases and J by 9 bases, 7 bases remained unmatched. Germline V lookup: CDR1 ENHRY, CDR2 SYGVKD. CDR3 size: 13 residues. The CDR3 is CATGTGGLSEQFF. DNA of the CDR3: TGTGCCACGGGGACAGGGGGCCTAAGTGAGCAGTTCTTC.

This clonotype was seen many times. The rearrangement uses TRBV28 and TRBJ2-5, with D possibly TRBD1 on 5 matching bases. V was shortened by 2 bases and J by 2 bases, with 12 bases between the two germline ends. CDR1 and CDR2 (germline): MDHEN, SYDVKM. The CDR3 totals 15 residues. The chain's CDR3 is CASSLRLAGQETQYF. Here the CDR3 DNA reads TGTGCCAGCAGTTTAAGGTTGGCAGGGCAAGAGACCCAGTACTTC.

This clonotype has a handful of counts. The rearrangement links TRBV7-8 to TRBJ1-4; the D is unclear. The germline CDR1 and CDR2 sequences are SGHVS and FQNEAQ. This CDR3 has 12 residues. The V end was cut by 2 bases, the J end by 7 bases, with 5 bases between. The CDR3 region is CASSLSFEKLFF. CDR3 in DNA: TGTGCCAGCAGCTTAAGTTTTGAAAAACTGTTTTTT. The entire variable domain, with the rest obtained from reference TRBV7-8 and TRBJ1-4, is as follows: GAGVSQSPRYKVAKRGQDVALRCDPISGHVSLFWYQQALGQGPEFLTYFQNEAQLDKSGLPSDRFFAERPEGSVSTLKIQRTQQEDSAVYLCASSLSFEKLFFGSGTQLSVL.

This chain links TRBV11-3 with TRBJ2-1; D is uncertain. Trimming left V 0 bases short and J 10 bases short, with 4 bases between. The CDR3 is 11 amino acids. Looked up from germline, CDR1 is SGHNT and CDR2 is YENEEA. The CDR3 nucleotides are TGTGCCAGCAGCTTAGAGAGGGAGCAGTTCTTC. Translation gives CASSLEREQFF. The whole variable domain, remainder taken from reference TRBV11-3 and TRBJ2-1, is EAGVVQSPRYKIIEKKQPVAFWCNPISGHNTLYWYLQNLGQGPELLIRYENEEAVDDSQLPKDRFSAERLKGVDSTLKIQPAELGDSAVYLCASSLEREQFFGPGTRLTVL.

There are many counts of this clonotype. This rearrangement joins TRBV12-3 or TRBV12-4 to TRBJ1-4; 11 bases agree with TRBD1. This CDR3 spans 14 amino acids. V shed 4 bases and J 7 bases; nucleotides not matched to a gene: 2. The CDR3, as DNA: TGTGCCAGCAGTTACGGGACAGGGGGTGAAAAACTGTTTTTT. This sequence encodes CASSYGTGGEKLFF.

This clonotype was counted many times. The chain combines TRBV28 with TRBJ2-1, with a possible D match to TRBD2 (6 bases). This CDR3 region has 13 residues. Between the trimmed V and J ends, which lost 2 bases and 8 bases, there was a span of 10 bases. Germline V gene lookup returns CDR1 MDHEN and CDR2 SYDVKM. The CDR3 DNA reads TGTGCCAGCAGTTTAGGAGGGTGGGATGAGCAGTTCTTC. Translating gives CASSLGGWDEQFF.

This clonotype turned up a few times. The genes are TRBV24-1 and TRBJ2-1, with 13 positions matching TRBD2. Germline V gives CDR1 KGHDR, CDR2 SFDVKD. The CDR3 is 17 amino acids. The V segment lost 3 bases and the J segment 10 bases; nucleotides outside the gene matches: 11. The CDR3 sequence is CATSDRGLAGVTVEQFF. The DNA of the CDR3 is TGTGCCACCAGTGATCGTGGACTAGCGGGAGTTACGGTAGAGCAGTTCTTC.

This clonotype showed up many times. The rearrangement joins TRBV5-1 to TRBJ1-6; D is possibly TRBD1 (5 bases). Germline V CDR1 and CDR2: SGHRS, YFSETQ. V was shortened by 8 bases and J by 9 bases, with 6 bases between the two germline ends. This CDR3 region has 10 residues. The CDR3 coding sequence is TGCGCCAGTAGGGGTTCACCCCTCCACTTT. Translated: CASRGSPLHF.

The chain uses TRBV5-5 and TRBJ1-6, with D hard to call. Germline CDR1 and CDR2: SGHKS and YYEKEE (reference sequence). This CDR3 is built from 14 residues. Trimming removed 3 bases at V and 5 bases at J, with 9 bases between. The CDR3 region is CASSSSGHNSPLHF. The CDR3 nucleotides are TGTGCCAGCAGCTCCTCAGGACATAATTCACCCCTCCACTTT.

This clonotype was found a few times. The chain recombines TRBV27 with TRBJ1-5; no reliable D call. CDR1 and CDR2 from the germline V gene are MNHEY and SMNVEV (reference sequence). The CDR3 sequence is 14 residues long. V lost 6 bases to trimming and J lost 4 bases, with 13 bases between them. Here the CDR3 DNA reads TGTGCCAGCAGAAACGGGCCGACGAATCAGCCCCAGCATTTT. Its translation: CASRNGPTNQPQHF.

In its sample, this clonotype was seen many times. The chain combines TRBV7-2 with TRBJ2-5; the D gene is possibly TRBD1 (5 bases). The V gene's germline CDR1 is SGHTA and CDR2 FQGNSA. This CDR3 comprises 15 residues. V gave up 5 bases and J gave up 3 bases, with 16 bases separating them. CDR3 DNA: TGTGCCAGCAGCGACACATCTAGGGGTAAAGAGACCCAGTACTTC. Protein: CASSDTSRGKETQYF.

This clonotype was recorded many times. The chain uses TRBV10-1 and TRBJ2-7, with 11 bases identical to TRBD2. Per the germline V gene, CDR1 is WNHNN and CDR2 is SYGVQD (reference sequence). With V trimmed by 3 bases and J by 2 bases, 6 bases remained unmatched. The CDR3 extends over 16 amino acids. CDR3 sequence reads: CASSEGVAGGPYEQYF. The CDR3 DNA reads TGCGCCAGCAGTGAAGGAGTAGCGGGAGGGCCCTACGAGCAGTACTTC.

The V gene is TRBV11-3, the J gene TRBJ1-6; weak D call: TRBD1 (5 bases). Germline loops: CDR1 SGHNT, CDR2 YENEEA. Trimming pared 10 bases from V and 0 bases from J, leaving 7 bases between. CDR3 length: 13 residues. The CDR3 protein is CATRDSYNSPLHF. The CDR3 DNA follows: TGTGCCACCAGGGACTCCTATAATTCACCCCTCCACTTT.

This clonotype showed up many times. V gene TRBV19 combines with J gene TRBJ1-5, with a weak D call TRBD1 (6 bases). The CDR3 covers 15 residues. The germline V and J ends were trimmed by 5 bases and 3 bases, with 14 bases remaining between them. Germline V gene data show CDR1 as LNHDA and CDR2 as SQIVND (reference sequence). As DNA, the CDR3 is TGTGCCAGTAGTGTCAGGGGACGGATCAATCAGCCCCAGCATTTT. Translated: CASSVRGRINQPQHF.

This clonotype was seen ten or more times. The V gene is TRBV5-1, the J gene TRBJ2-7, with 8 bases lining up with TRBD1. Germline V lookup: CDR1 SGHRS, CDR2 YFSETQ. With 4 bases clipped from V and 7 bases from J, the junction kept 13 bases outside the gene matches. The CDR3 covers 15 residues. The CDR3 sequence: CASSPNTDRVGEQYF. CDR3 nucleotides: TGCGCCAGCAGCCCAAACACGGACAGGGTGGGAGAGCAGTACTTC.

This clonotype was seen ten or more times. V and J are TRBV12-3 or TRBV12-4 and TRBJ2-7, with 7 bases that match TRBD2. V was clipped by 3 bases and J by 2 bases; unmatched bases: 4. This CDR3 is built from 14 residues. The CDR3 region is CASSFGGSAYEQYF. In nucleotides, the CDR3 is TGTGCCAGCAGTTTCGGCGGGAGCGCCTACGAGCAGTACTTC.